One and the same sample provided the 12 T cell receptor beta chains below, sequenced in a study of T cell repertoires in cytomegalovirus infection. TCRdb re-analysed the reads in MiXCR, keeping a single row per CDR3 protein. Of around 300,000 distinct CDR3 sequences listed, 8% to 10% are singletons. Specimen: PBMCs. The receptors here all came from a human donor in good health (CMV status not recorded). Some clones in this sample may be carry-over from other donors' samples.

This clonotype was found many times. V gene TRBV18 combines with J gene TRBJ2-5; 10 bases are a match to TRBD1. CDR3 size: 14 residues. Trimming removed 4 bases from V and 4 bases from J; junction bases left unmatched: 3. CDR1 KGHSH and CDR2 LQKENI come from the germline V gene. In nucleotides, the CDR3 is TGTGCCAGCTCACACGGACAGGGGGGAGAGACCCAGTACTTC. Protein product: CASSHGQGGETQYF.

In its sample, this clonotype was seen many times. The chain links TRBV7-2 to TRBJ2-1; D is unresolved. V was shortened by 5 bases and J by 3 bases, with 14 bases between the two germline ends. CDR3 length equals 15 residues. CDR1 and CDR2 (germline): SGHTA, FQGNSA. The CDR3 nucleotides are TGTGCCAGCAGCCACCACCCGGACGGCTACAATGAGCAGTTCTTC. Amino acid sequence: CASSHHPDGYNEQFF.

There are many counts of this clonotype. CDR3 in DNA: TGTGCCAGCAGCTTAGGCCCGGGCGGGAGTCATGAGCAGTTCTTC. It specifies CASSLGPGGSHEQFF. The chain links TRBV7-2 to TRBJ2-1; 7 bases are a match to TRBD2. The CDR3 spans 15 residues. The V gene's germline CDR1 is SGHTA and CDR2 FQGNSA. V shed 1 base and J 8 bases; nucleotides not matched to a gene: 8.

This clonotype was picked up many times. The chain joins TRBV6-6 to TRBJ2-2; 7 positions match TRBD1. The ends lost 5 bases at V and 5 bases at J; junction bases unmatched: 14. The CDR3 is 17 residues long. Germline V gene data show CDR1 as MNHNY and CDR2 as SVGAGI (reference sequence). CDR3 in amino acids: CASSPPGTASRTGELFF. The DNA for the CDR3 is TGTGCCAGCAGTCCACCGGGGACAGCCAGTAGGACCGGGGAGCTGTTTTTT.

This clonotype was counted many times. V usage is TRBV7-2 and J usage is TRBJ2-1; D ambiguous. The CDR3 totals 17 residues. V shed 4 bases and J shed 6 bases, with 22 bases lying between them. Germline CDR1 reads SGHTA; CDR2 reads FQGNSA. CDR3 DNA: TGTGCCAGCAGCTCTCCTACCCGGGCCCTAAGACTCAATGAGCAGTTCTTC. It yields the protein CASSSPTRALRLNEQFF.

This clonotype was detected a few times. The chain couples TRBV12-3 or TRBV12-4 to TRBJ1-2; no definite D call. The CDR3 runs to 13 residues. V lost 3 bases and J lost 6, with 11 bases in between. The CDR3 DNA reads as TGTGCCAGCAGTTTTCCCCTATCCAATGGCTACACCTTC. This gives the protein CASSFPLSNGYTF.

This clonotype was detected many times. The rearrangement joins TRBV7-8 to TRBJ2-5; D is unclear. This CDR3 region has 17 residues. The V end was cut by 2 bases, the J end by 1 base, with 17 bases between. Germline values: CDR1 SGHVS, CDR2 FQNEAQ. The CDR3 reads CASSLPRRYKAQETQYF. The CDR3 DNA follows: TGTGCCAGCAGCTTACCACGTCGGTACAAAGCCCAAGAGACCCAGTACTTC.

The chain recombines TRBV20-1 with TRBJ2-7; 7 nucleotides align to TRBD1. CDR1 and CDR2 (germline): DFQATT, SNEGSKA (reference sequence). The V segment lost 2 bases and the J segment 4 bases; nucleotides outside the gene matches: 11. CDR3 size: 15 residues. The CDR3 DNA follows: TGCAGTGCTAGAAAACAGGGGAATCTGAGGTACGAGCAGTACTTC. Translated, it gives CSARKQGNLRYEQYF.

The CDR3 region has the DNA TGCGCCAGCAGCCAAGATAGGGGCCTTCCTAGCACAGATACGCAGTATTTT. Translating it yields CASSQDRGLPSTDTQYF. The rearrangement links TRBV4-3 to TRBJ2-3; a possible D gene is TRBD1 (5 bases). Germline V gene sequence: CDR1 LGHNA, CDR2 YSLEER. Trimming removed 0 bases from V and 0 bases from J, with 13 bases in between. The CDR3 contains 17 residues.

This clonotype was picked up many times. This CDR3 reads CASSLTTNYGYTF. CDR3 bases: TGTGCCAGCAGCTTAACAACTAACTATGGCTACACCTTC. This sequence joins TRBV7-2 and TRBJ1-2, with D unclear. With 2 bases removed from V and 0 bases from J, the gap between germline ends came to 4 bases. This CDR3 spans 13 amino acids. The germline CDR1 and CDR2 sequences are SGHTA and FQGNSA. Based on the CDR3 plus reference TRBV7-2 and TRBJ1-2, the full variable domain is GAGVSQSPSNKVTEKGKDVELRCDPISGHTALYWYRQSLGQGLEFLIYFQGNSAPDKSGLPSDRFSAERTGGSVSTLTIQRTQQEDSAVYLCASSLTTNYGYTFGSGTRLTVV.

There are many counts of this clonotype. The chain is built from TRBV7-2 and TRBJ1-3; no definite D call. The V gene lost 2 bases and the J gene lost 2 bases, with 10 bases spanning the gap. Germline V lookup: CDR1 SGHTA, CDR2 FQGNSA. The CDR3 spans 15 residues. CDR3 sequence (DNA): TGTGCCAGCAGCTTATACCCCCCGACTGGAAACACCATATATTTT. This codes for CASSLYPPTGNTIYF.

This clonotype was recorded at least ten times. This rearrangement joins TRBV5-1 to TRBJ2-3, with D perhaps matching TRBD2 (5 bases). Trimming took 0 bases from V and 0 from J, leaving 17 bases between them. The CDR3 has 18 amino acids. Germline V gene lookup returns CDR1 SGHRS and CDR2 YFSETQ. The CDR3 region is CASSLALLSGSSTDTQYF. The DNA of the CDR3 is TGCGCCAGCAGCTTGGCCTTGTTGAGCGGTTCTAGCACAGATACGCAGTATTTT.